Each of the 25 T cell receptor beta chains below was sequenced from the same sample in a study of glioma-infiltrating T cells after dendritic cell vaccination. Profiled with immunoSEQ multiplex PCR; TCRdb holds only in-frame clones, not every one. The sample holds tens of thousands of clones, more than 70% seen once. The sequencing here drew on blood, taken before dendritic cell vaccination. These receptors all stem from a human donor with glioblastoma.

This clone came up a few times. The chain employs TRBV4-1 and TRBJ1-4; D gene ambiguous. The CDR3 sequence is 15 residues long. Germline V gene sequence: CDR1 MGHRA, CDR2 YSYEKL. V was pared by 0 bases and J by 5 bases, with 10 bases between. This chain's CDR3 is CASSQDLISNEKLFF. DNA for the CDR3: TGCGCCAGCAGCCAAGATCTAATTTCGAATGAAAAACTGTTTTTT.

The V gene is TRBV5-6, the J gene TRBJ1-2, with 7 bases identical to TRBD1. Trimming took 0 bases from V and 4 from J; bases not matched to a gene: 12. Germline V lookup: CDR1 SGHDT, CDR2 YYEEEE. The CDR3 is 17 amino acids. This CDR3 reads CASSLGGQWAGGYGYTF. DNA of the CDR3: TGTGCCAGCAGCTTGGGGGGTCAATGGGCAGGGGGCTATGGCTACACCTTC.

The rearrangement uses TRBV27 and TRBJ2-7; 13 nucleotides align to TRBD2. Per germline, CDR1 MNHEY and CDR2 SMNVEV (reference sequence). V dropped 3 bases and J dropped 2; count of bases not matched to a gene: 10. The CDR3 is 18 amino acids. CDR3 nucleotides: TGTGCCAGCAGTTTTGAGACTAGCGGGAGGTTCCCAACCTACGAGCAGTACTTC. Translated: CASSFETSGRFPTYEQYF.

The chain links TRBV2 to TRBJ2-3; possibly TRBD2 for D (6 bases). V was trimmed by 5 bases and J by 0 bases, leaving 9 bases between them. This CDR3 is built from 14 residues. Germline V lookup: CDR1 SNHLY, CDR2 FYNNEI. The CDR3 DNA follows: TGTGCCAGCAGTCGGAGCGGGAGCACAGATACGCAGTATTTT. Translating it yields CASSRSGSTDTQYF.

The J gene is TRBJ2-3, the V gene TRBV30; possibly TRBD1 for D (7 bases). This CDR3 spans 14 amino acids. With 5 bases removed from V and 6 bases from J, the gap between germline ends came to 18 bases. Germline-derived CDR1 and CDR2 are GTSNPN and SVGIG (reference sequence). In DNA, the CDR3 is TGTGCCTGGGGAGGGACAGTGGGGTCCGATACGCAGTATTTT. It translates to CAWGGTVGSDTQYF.

The chain joins TRBV18 to TRBJ2-7; D is ambiguous. Trimming left V 2 bases short and J 2 bases short, with 10 bases between. Per the germline V gene, CDR1 is KGHSH and CDR2 is LQKENI. The CDR3 sequence is 14 residues long. CDR3 in DNA: TGTGCCAGCTCACCAATACAGACCGCCTACGAGCAGTACTTC. Protein product: CASSPIQTAYEQYF.

This clone was detected only a few times. The chain is built from TRBV2 and TRBJ2-3; 9 nucleotides line up with TRBD2. Germline CDR1 reads SNHLY; CDR2 reads FYNNEI. This CDR3 spans 16 amino acids. V dropped 6 bases and J dropped 1; count of bases not matched to a gene: 8. CDR3 loop: CASRLLAGGGTDTQYF. The CDR3 nucleotides read TGTGCCAGCAGGTTACTAGCGGGCGGCGGCACAGATACGCAGTATTTT.

This CDR3 is CASRNRTRGIEQFF. CDR3 coding DNA: TGCGCCAGCAGAAACCGGACCCGAGGGATAGAGCAGTTCTTC. The J gene is TRBJ2-1, the V gene TRBV5-1; tentatively, D is TRBD2 (5 bases). The CDR3 consists of 14 residues. V dropped 5 bases and J dropped 10 bases, with 19 bases sitting between them. The germline V gene has CDR1 SGHRS and CDR2 YFSETQ.

This clone appeared once. V gene TRBV2 combines with J gene TRBJ2-5; the D gene is possibly TRBD1 (6 bases). The V gene lost 9 bases and the J gene lost 1 base, with 15 bases spanning the gap. The germline V gene has CDR1 SNHLY and CDR2 FYNNEI. The CDR3 is 14 residues long. The CDR3 sequence: CASTTQGSQETQYF. CDR3 DNA: TGTGCCAGTACGACACAGGGCTCCCAAGAGACCCAGTACTTC.

V gene TRBV6-5 combines with J gene TRBJ1-1, with TRBD1 as a possible D gene (6 bases). V lost 6 bases to trimming and J lost 5 bases, with 13 bases between them. The CDR3 spans 13 residues. Germline CDR1 MNHEY, CDR2 SVGAGI. CDR3 loop: CASRWTAHTEAFF. CDR3 nucleotide sequence: TGTGCCAGCAGGTGGACAGCCCATACTGAAGCTTTCTTT.

The chain is built from TRBV30 and TRBJ1-5; no clear D. Germline-derived CDR1 and CDR2 are GTSNPN and SVGIG (reference sequence). The CDR3 has 14 residues. The V end lost 1 base, the J end lost 5 bases, and 12 bases lay between the germline ends. CDR3 bases: TGTGCCTGGAGTGGAGGGATGAATGATCAGCCCCAGCATTTT. Its protein is CAWSGGMNDQPQHF. The whole variable domain, filled in from reference TRBV30 and TRBJ1-5, reads SQTIHQWPATLVQPVGSPLSLECTVEGTSNPNLYWYRQAAGRGLQLLFYSVGIGQISSEVPQNLSASRPQDRQFILSSKKLLLSDSGFYLCAWSGGMNDQPQHFGDGTRLSIL.

The rearrangement links TRBV5-4 to TRBJ1-2; D is ambiguous. Germline loops: CDR1 SGHNT, CDR2 YYREEE (reference sequence). This CDR3 region has 13 residues. V lost 0 bases and J 8 bases, leaving 11 bases between the germline ends. CDR3: CASSLVLRGGYTF. For the CDR3, the DNA is TGTGCCAGCAGCTTGGTTCTCAGAGGGGGCTACACCTTC.

This clone was counted a single time. The chain recombines TRBV6-1 with TRBJ1-1; maybe TRBD1 (5 bases). This CDR3 is built from 13 residues. Trimming took off 8 bases at V and 1 base at J, with 11 bases between the two ends. Germline V gene lookup returns CDR1 MNHNS and CDR2 SASEGT. The CDR3 coding sequence is TGTGCCAGCTACGTAGGGGCGAACACTGAAGCTTTCTTT. Translation gives CASYVGANTEAFF.

The chain is built from TRBV7-2 and TRBJ2-5, with TRBD2 as a possible D gene (5 bases). Germline CDR1 reads SGHTA; CDR2 reads FQGNSA. The CDR3 covers 15 residues. The V and J ends lost 2 bases and 5 bases respectively, with 15 bases between them. CDR3 sequence reads: CASSLKSGNGETQYF. Here the CDR3 DNA reads TGTGCCAGCAGCTTAAAGAGCGGTAATGGGGAGACCCAGTACTTC.

The V call is TRBV2, the J call TRBJ2-7; 9 positions agree with TRBD1. This CDR3 is built from 13 residues. V lost 2 bases to trimming and J lost 6 bases; unmatched junction nucleotides: 2. Germline CDR1 SNHLY, CDR2 FYNNEI. The CDR3 DNA reads as TGTGCCAGCAGTGAAAACAGGGGGCTCGAGCAGTACTTC. Its protein is CASSENRGLEQYF.

The genes are TRBV6-6 and TRBJ2-1; D remains unclear. Germline V gives CDR1 MNHNY, CDR2 SVGAGI (reference sequence). V lost 6 bases and J lost 0, with 15 bases in between. This CDR3 has 16 residues. The CDR3 loop is CASSSFLADSYNEQFF. Here the CDR3 DNA reads TGTGCCAGCAGCTCGTTCCTTGCGGACTCCTACAATGAGCAGTTCTTC.

The gene calls are TRBV25-1 and TRBJ2-1, with D maybe TRBD2 (5 bases). CDR1 MGHDK and CDR2 SYGVNS come from the germline V gene. Trimming removed 3 bases at V and 5 bases at J, with 17 bases between. The CDR3 is 16 amino acids. The CDR3 sequence: CASSDAARGWHNEQFF. The CDR3 DNA reads TGTGCCAGCAGTGACGCGGCCCGAGGGTGGCACAATGAGCAGTTCTTC.

The CDR3 nucleotides are TGTGCCAGCAGCTCCCAGACAGGGTCGGGGGAGGAAAAACTGTTTTTT. It encodes CASSSQTGSGEEKLFF. The rearrangement links TRBV7-2 to TRBJ1-4; 7 bases map to TRBD1. The CDR3 sequence is 16 residues long. The germline V gene has CDR1 SGHTA and CDR2 FQGNSA. J lost 8 bases, V lost 4 bases, and 13 bases had no gene match. Full variable domain (outside the CDR3, taken from reference TRBV7-2 and TRBJ1-4): GAGVSQSPSNKVTEKGKDVELRCDPISGHTALYWYRQSLGQGLEFLIYFQGNSAPDKSGLPSDRFSAERTGGSVSTLTIQRTQQEDSAVYLCASSSQTGSGEEKLFFGSGTQLSVL.

This chain joins TRBV19 and TRBJ2-1; 13 nucleotides line up with TRBD2. Germline assignment: CDR1 LNHDA and CDR2 SQIVND (reference sequence). CDR3 length: 14 amino acids. The V and J ends lost 6 bases and 8 bases, in that order; junction bases with no gene match: 4. The CDR3 nucleotides read TGTGCCAGTAGAGGACTAGCGGGAGCTGATGAGCAGTTCTTC. The encoded protein is CASRGLAGADEQFF.

In DNA, the CDR3 is TGTGCCAGCGGGCCTTCGCAGGTCCTGATTACAGATACGCAGTATTTT. This gives the protein CASGPSQVLITDTQYF. The chain links TRBV27 to TRBJ2-3; D is undetermined. V was cut by 8 bases and J by 3 bases, with 21 bases left in between. From germline, CDR1 is MNHEY and CDR2 SMNVEV (reference sequence). The length of the CDR3 is 16 residues.

V is TRBV2 and J is TRBJ1-4, with D unresolved. CDR1 and CDR2 from the germline V gene are SNHLY and FYNNEI. This CDR3 contains 13 residues. Trimming removed 6 bases from V and 7 bases from J, with 12 bases in between. The CDR3 loop is CASSAVRGEKLFF. The CDR3 DNA sequence: TGTGCCAGCAGCGCTGTCCGGGGTGAAAAACTGTTTTTT.

This rearrangement joins TRBV5-1 to TRBJ1-6; possibly TRBD1 for D (6 bases). Trimming took off 4 bases at V and 11 bases at J, with 10 bases between the two ends. The CDR3 covers 12 residues. CDR1 and CDR2 (germline): SGHRS, YFSETQ. In DNA form, the CDR3 reads TGCGCCAGCAGCAGAGAGGGGGCACCCCTCCACTTT. It yields the protein CASSREGAPLHF.

This chain joins TRBV18 and TRBJ1-1; the D gene is possibly TRBD1 (5 bases). CDR1 is KGHSH and CDR2 is LQKENI in the germline V gene. V shed 6 bases and J shed 12 bases, with 17 bases lying between them. The CDR3 is 12 residues long. CDR3 in amino acids: CASSREGSWSFF. The CDR3 DNA follows: TGTGCCAGCTCTCGGGAGGGGTCGTGGTCTTTCTTT.

The chain recombines TRBV6-1 with TRBJ1-2; TRBD1 agrees at 7 bases. This CDR3 contains 15 residues. J gave up 4 bases and V 1 base, and 6 bases lay outside the gene matches. Germline V CDR1 and CDR2: MNHNS, SASEGT. CDR3 region: CASSEGRGRGYGYTF. CDR3 bases: TGTGCCAGCAGTGAAGGGAGGGGGCGAGGCTATGGCTACACCTTC.

The chain is built from TRBV10-1 and TRBJ1-2; TRBD1 is a possible D gene (6 bases). Germline loops: CDR1 WNHNN, CDR2 SYGVQD (reference sequence). Trimming took 0 bases from V and 7 from J, leaving 18 bases between them. This CDR3 is 16 amino acids long. CDR3 sequence: CASSESPTGTNGGYTF. CDR3 DNA sequence: TGCGCCAGCAGTGAGTCTCCAACAGGGACGAATGGTGGCTACACCTTC.